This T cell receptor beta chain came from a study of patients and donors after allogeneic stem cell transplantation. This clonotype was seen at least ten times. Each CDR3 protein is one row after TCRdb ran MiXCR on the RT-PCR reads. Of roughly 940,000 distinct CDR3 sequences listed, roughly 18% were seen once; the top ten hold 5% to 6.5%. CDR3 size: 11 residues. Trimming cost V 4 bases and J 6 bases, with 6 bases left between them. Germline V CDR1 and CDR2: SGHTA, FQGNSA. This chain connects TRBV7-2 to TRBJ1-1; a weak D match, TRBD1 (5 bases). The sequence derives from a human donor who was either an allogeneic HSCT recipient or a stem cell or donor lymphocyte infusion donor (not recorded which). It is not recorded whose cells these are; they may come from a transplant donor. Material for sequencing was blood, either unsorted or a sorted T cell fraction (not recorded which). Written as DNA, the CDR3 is TGTGCCAGCAGCTCAGGGCCTGAAGCTTTCTTT. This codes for CASSSGPEAFF. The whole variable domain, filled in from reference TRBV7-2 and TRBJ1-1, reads GAGVSQSPSNKVTEKGKDVELRCDPISGHTALYWYRQSLGQGLEFLIYFQGNSAPDKSGLPSDRFSAERTGGSVSTLTIQRTQQEDSAVYLCASSSGPEAFFGQGTRLTVV.